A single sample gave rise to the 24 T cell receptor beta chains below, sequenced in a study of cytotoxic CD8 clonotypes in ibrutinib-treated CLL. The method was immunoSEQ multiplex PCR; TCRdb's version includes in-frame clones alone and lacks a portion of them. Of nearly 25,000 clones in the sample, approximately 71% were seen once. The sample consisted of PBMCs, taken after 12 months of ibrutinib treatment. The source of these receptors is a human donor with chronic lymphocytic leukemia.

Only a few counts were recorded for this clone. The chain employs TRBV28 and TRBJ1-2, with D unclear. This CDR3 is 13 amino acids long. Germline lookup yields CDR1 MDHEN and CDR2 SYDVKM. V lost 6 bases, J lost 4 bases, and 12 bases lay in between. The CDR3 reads CASRREFLYGYTF. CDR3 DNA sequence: TGTGCCAGCAGGAGGGAGTTCCTCTATGGCTACACCTTC.

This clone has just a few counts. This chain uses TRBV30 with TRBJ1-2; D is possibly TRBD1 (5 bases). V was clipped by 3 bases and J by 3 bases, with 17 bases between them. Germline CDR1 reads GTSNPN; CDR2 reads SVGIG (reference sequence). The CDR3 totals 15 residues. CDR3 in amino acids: CAWRTLGAPHYGYTF. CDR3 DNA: TGTGCCTGGAGGACCTTAGGGGCGCCGCACTATGGCTACACCTTC.

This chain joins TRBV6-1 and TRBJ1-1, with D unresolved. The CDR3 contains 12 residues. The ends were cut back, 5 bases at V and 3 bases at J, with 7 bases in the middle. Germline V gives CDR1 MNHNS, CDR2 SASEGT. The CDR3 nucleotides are TGTGCCAGCAGTACTATTGACACTGAAGCTTTCTTT. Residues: CASSTIDTEAFF.

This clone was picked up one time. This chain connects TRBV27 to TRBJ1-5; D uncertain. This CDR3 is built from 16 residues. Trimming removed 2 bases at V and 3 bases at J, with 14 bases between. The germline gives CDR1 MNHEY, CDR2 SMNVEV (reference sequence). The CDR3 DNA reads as TGTGCCAGCAGTTTAAACTCACAGAGCTTCAATCAGCCCCAGCATTTT. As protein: CASSLNSQSFNQPQHF.

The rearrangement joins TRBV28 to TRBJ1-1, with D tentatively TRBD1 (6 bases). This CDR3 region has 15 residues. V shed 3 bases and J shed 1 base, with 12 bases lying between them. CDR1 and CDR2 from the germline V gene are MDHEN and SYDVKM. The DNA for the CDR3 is TGTGCCAGCAGTTTTCGACAGGCGTCGAACACTGAAGCTTTCTTT. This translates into CASSFRQASNTEAFF.

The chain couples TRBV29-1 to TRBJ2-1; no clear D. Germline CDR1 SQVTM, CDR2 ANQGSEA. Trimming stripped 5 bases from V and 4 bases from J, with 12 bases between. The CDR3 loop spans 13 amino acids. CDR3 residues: CSVSKVEYNEQFF. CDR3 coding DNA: TGCAGCGTTTCGAAGGTAGAGTACAATGAGCAGTTCTTC.

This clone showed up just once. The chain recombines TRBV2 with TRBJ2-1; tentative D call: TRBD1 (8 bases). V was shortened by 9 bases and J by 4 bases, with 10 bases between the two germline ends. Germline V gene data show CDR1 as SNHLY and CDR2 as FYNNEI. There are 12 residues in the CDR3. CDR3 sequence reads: CARQGGYNEQFF. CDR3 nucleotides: TGTGCCAGACAGGGGGGGTACAATGAGCAGTTCTTC. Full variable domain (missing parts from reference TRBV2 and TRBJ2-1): EPEVTQTPSHQVTQMGQEVILRCVPISNHLYFYWYRQILGQKVEFLVSFYNNEISEKSEIFDDQFSVERPDGSNFTLKIRSTKLEDSAMYFCARQGGYNEQFFGPGTRLTVL.

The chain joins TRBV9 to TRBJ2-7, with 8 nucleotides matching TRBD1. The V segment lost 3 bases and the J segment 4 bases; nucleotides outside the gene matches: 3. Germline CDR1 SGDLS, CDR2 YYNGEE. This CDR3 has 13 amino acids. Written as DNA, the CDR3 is TGTGCCAGCAGCGCTACAGGGGGATACGAGCAGTACTTC. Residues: CASSATGGYEQYF.

The CDR3 bases are TGTGCCAGCAGCTTGAGAGGGGGAGATACGCAGTATTTT. Amino acid sequence: CASSLRGGDTQYF. V usage is TRBV5-4 and J usage is TRBJ2-3; a possible D gene is TRBD1 (6 bases). V lost 1 base and J lost 5, with 8 bases in between. This CDR3 comprises 13 residues. Germline V gene sequence: CDR1 SGHNT, CDR2 YYREEE (reference sequence).

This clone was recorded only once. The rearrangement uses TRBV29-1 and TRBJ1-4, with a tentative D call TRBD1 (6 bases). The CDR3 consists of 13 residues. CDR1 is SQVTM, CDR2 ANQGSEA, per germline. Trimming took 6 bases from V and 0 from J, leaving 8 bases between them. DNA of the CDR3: TGCAGCGTGGCAGGGGCAACTAATGAAAAACTGTTTTTT. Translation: CSVAGATNEKLFF.

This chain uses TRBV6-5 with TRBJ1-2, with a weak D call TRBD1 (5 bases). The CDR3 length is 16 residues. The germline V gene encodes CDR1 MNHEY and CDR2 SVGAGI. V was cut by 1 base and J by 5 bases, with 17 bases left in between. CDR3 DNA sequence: TGTGCCAGCAGTTACTTCAGGACCGGCGGGGGATATGGCTACACCTTC. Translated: CASSYFRTGGGYGYTF.

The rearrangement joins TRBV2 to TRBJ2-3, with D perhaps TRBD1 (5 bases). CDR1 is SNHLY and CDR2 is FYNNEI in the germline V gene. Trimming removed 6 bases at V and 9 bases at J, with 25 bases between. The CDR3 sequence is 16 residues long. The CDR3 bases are TGTGCCAGCAGCCCTTCTCCGACAGTAGGAAGAGGCACGCAGTATTTT. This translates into CASSPSPTVGRGTQYF.

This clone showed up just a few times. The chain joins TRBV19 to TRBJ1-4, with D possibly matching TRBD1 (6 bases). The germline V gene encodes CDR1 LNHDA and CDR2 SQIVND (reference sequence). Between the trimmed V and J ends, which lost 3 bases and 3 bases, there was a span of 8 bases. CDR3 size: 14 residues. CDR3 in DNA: TGTGCCAGTAGTATTCGGGGGCCTAATGAAAAACTGTTTTTT. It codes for CASSIRGPNEKLFF.

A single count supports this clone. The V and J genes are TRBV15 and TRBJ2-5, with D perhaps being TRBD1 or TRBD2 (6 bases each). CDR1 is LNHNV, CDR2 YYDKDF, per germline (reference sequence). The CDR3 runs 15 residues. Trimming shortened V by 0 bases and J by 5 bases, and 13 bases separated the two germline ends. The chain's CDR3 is CATSREWGAGETQYF. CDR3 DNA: TGTGCCACCAGCAGAGAGTGGGGGGCAGGGGAGACCCAGTACTTC.

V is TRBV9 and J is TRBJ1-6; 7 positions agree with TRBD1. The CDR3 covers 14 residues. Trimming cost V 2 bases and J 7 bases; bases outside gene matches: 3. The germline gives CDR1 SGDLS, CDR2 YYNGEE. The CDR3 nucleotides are TGTGCCAGCAGCGTCGGACAGGCAAATTCACCCCTCCACTTT. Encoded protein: CASSVGQANSPLHF.

In DNA, the CDR3 is TGTGCCAGCAGCTTAGCGCCAGGAATAGCGGGGAGCACAGATACGCAGTATTTT. Translated, it gives CASSLAPGIAGSTDTQYF. The chain has TRBV7-8 and TRBJ2-3; 8 positions match TRBD2. Trimming cost V 0 bases and J 0 bases; bases outside gene matches: 8. CDR1 SGHVS and CDR2 FQNEAQ come from the germline V gene. This CDR3 region has 18 residues.

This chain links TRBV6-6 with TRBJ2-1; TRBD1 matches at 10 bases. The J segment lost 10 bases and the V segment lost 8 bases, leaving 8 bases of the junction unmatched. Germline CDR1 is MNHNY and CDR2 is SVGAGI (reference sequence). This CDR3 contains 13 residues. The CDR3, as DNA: TGTGCCAGCGCCGCGACAGGGGGCTGGGAGCAGTTCTTC. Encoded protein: CASAATGGWEQFF.

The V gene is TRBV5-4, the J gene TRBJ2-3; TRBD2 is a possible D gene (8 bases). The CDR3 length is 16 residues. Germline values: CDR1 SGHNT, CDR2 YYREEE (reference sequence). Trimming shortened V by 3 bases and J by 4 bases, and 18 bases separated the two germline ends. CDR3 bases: TGTGCCAGCAGCTCCCGGGGGGGCAGGGGGGCAGATACGCAGTATTTT. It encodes CASSSRGGRGADTQYF.

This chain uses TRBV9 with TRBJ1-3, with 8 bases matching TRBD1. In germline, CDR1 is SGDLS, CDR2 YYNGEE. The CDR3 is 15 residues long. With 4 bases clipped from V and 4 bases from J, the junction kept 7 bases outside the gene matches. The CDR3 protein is CASSTTGAGGNTIYF. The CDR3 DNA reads TGTGCCAGCAGCACGACAGGGGCAGGAGGAAACACCATATATTTT.

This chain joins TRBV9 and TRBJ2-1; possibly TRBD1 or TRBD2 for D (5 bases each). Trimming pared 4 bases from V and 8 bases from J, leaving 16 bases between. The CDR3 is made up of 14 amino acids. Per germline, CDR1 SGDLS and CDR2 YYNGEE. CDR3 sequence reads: CASSLRDPDDEQFF. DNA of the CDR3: TGTGCCAGCAGCCTCCGGGACCCCGACGATGAGCAGTTCTTC.

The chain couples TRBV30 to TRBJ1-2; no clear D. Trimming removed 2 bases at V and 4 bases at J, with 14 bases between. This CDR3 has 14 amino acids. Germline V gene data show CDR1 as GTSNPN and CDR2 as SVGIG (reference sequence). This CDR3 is CAWSRTGILYGYTF. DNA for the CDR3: TGTGCCTGGAGTAGAACCGGGATACTCTATGGCTACACCTTC.

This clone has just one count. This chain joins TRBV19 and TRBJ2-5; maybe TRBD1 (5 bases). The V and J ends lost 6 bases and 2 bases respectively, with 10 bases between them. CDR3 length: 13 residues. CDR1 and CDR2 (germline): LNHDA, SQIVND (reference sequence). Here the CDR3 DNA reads TGTGCCAGTAGCGACAGCCTACAAGAGACCCAGTACTTC. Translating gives CASSDSLQETQYF.

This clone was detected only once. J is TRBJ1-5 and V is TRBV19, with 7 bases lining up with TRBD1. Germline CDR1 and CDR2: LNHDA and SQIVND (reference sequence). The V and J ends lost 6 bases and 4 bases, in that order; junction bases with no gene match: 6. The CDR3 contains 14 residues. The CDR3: CASSRGTANQPQHF. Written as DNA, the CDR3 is TGTGCCAGTAGCAGGGGGACAGCTAATCAGCCCCAGCATTTT. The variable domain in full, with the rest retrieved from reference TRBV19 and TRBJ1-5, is DGGITQSPKYLFRKEGQNVTLSCEQNLNHDAMYWYRQDPGQGLRLIYYSQIVNDFQKGDIAEGYSVSREKKESFPLTVTSAQKNPTAFYLCASSRGTANQPQHFGDGTRLSIL.

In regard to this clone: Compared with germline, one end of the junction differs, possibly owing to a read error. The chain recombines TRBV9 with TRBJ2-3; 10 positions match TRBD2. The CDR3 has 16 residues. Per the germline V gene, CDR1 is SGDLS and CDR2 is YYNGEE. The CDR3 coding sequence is TGTGCCCGCAGCGGGGCAGCGGGGGGGGCCCCAGATACGCAGTATTTT. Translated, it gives CARSGAAGGAPDTQYF.